This entry is about one T cell receptor (beta chain). CDR3 length equals 15 residues. CDR1 is SGHTA, CDR2 FQGNSA, per germline. The V end was cut by 5 bases, the J end by 1 base, with 14 bases between. The data derive from a study of blood T cell repertoires in COVID-19. In the study overall: Samples of COVID-19 (acute and convalescent) were obtained from the United States, Italy and Spain.

Assay used: immunoSEQ multiplex PCR; TCRdb lists only in-frame clones, some missing. The data show some 240,000 clones, roughly nine tenths seen once. The receptor's source is a woman aged 40 to 50 who had recovered from COVID-19. This chain links TRBV7-2 with TRBJ2-5, with TRBD2 as a possible D gene (5 bases). Sequencing was carried out using peripheral blood. The CDR3 reads CASSPTAGGQETQYF. The CDR3 region has the DNA TGTGCCAGCAGCCCTACCGCAGGAGGCCAAGAGACCCAGTACTTC.